The TCR beta chain under discussion was sequenced for a study of cytomegalovirus exposure and HLA in healthy donors. On the study more broadly: The same platform as the roughly 700 first-cohort repertoires was used for the 130 or so validation repertoires, a later analysis reported.

The validation cohort, a group of over a hundred subjects, included the donors and was separate from the approximately 670-subject first cohort. The length of the CDR3 is 14 residues. CDR1 SQVTM and CDR2 ANQGSEA come from the germline V gene. The V and J ends lost 5 bases and 6 bases respectively, with 16 bases between them. Assay: immunoSEQ multiplex PCR; the TCRdb copy retains only in-frame clones and omits some. The table shows over 150,000 clones, with 86% occurring only once. About this clone itself: Its specificity is not known.

Findings and caveats of the study: The dataset shows that most TCR sequences were rare, while some public TCRs occurred in many donors. Among TCR beta chains, those listed as cytomegalovirus-associated numbered some 160.

This clonotype was sampled from a man between 18 and 29 years old in good health and CMV-seropositive. The specimen was PBMCs. The rearrangement joins TRBV29-1 to TRBJ2-2; D perhaps matches TRBD1 (5 bases). CDR3: CSVRGRANSGELFF. The CDR3 DNA follows: TGCAGCGTTAGGGGCAGGGCTAATTCCGGGGAGCTGTTTTTT.